This T cell receptor beta chain was retrieved from a study of molecular identifiers for immune sequencing clone quantification. General observations from the study: In cases of identical TCR molecules sharing a barcode, highly expanded clone sizes could be underestimated. Clonotypes topping 20 RNA copies carried over 98% of effector molecules but under 1% of naive ones.

Sorting selected naive CD8 T cells with a CD8+CD4-CCR7+CD45RA+ phenotype. CDR3 length: 14 amino acids. Trimming pared 4 bases from V and 1 base from J, leaving 10 bases between. About this clonotype: Its antigen is unknown.

TCRdb re-analysed the PCR reads in MiXCR, keeping a single row per CDR3 protein. The table lists 15,000 to 20,000 distinct CDR3 sequences, about a fifth of them singletons. The receptor's source is a human donor in good health. Some libraries in this study had Jurkat cell RNA spiked in. Input material: naive CD8+ T cells from blood, with Jurkat cell RNA spiked in. Subset described: FACS-sorted CD8+CD4-CCR7+CD45RA+ naive T cells. This chain uses TRBV12-3 or TRBV12-4 with TRBJ1-1; D is uncertain. The CDR3 sequence: CASSSTERNTEAFF. The CDR3 DNA reads as TGTGCCAGCAGTTCCACAGAGAGGAACACTGAAGCTTTCTTT.